This T cell receptor (beta chain) was sequenced in a study of lymphopenia after photon versus proton radiotherapy. This clone showed up just a few times. The table came from immunoSEQ multiplex PCR; TCRdb's copy has only in-frame clones and leaves some out. Of 55,000 to 70,000 clones in the sample, 75% to 90% were seen once. V gave up 2 bases and J gave up 7 bases, with 15 bases separating them. CDR1 LNHDA and CDR2 SQIVND come from the germline V gene (reference sequence). The CDR3 consists of 16 residues. This material consisted of peripheral blood, taken from a patient treated with proton-based radiotherapy. The clonotype was recovered from a man older than 75 with esophageal cancer. This chain uses TRBV19 with TRBJ1-6; D remains unclear. For the CDR3, the DNA is TGTGCCAGTAGTATAAGCCTCGCCAGTTTAAATTCACCCCTCCACTTT. It codes for CASSISLASLNSPLHF.